This entry concerns a single T cell receptor (beta chain). These data belong to a study of OX40 agonist ivuxolimab in advanced cancers. Across the whole study: Those enrolled were roughly 85% male, with a mean age of about 60 years and ages from about 20 to 85. Partial responses were achieved by three patients, of whom one had hepatocellular carcinoma and two had cutaneous melanoma.

Germline V CDR1 and CDR2: LNHNV, YYDKDF (reference sequence). The ends were cut back, 0 bases at V and 0 bases at J, with 12 bases in the middle. The CDR3 consists of 17 residues. The method was immunoSEQ multiplex PCR; TCRdb's version includes in-frame clones alone and lacks a portion of them. The sample holds over 55,000 clones, 80% to 85% seen once. The sample consisted of CD4+ or CD8+ T cells sorted from blood, taken in a trial of the OX40 agonist ivuxolimab. The genes are TRBV15 and TRBJ1-5; D may be TRBD1 (5 bases). This TCR was sampled from an adult with an advanced solid tumor such as melanoma, head and neck, liver or kidney cancer. CDR3 sequence: CATSRESAGHSNQPQHF. The CDR3 DNA is TGTGCCACCAGCAGAGAGAGTGCAGGGCATAGCAATCAGCCCCAGCATTTT.